These 10 T cell receptor beta chains came from one sample sequenced in a study of beta chain features in type 1 diabetes. As every portion of the isolated RNA was reverse transcribed, the sequencing read expressed TCRB transcripts. Profiling relied on immunoSEQ multiplex PCR, and the TCRdb table lists in-frame clones only, not all of them. This sample has 860,000 or so clones, with 17% found just once. Sequenced material: naive CD4+ T cells from blood. The receptors stem from a woman younger than 35 in good health.

This clone has only a few counts. The chain employs TRBV18 and TRBJ2-1; D may be TRBD1 (6 bases). Looked up from germline, CDR1 is KGHSH and CDR2 is LQKENI. V shed 3 bases and J shed 7 bases, with 13 bases lying between them. CDR3 length equals 14 residues. The CDR3 DNA follows: TGTGCCAGCTCACCTACGGGACATATGAATGAGCAGTTCTTC. Residues: CASSPTGHMNEQFF. Looking up the rest from reference TRBV18 and TRBJ2-1 gives the full variable domain: NAGVMQNPRHLVRRRGQEARLRCSPMKGHSHVYWYRQLPEEGLKFMVYLQKENIIDESGMPKERFSAEFPKEGPSILRIQQVVRGDSAAYFCASSPTGHMNEQFFGPGTRLTVL.

This clone was counted at least ten times. V and J are TRBV10-3 and TRBJ2-1; TRBD2 matches 8 bases. This CDR3 contains 13 residues. V dropped 2 bases and J dropped 6; count of bases not matched to a gene: 0. Germline values: CDR1 ENHRY, CDR2 SYGVKD. The CDR3 sequence: CAISEREGNEQFF. The CDR3 DNA sequence: TGTGCCATCAGTGAGCGGGAGGGCAATGAGCAGTTCTTC.

The rearrangement joins TRBV6-5 to TRBJ1-2; maybe TRBD1 (5 bases). Germline CDR1 reads MNHEY; CDR2 reads SVGAGI. Trimming stripped 6 bases from V and 8 bases from J, with 10 bases between. CDR3 length equals 11 residues. CDR3 sequence: CASSQGFGYTF. DNA for the CDR3: TGTGCCAGCAGCCAGGGTTTCGGCTACACCTTC.

This clone showed up just a few times. The genes are TRBV2 and TRBJ2-1; a weak D match, TRBD1 (7 bases). Germline values: CDR1 SNHLY, CDR2 FYNNEI. Trimming removed 3 bases at V and 6 bases at J, with 24 bases between. This CDR3 region has 18 residues. CDR3: CASSEPSGGKGASNEQFF. In DNA form, the CDR3 reads TGTGCCAGCAGTGAGCCCTCCGGGGGAAAGGGGGCAAGCAATGAGCAGTTCTTC.

The gene calls are TRBV28 and TRBJ1-3, with D maybe TRBD1 (5 bases). V was pared by 5 bases and J by 2 bases, with 13 bases between. The CDR3 is 15 amino acids. Germline CDR1 MDHEN, CDR2 SYDVKM. The CDR3 DNA is TGTGCCAGCAGTCGGGGCGGGGGACCTGGAAACACCATATATTTT. Protein: CASSRGGGPGNTIYF.

The chain recombines TRBV15 with TRBJ1-5; maybe TRBD1 (5 bases). CDR3 length: 16 amino acids. Germline V gene data show CDR1 as LNHNV and CDR2 as YYDKDF (reference sequence). V lost 2 bases to trimming and J lost 7 bases, with 18 bases between them. Written as DNA, the CDR3 is TGTGCCACCAGCAGACGAGCGGTCAGGGTGGGCCAGCCCCAGCATTTT. It codes for CATSRRAVRVGQPQHF.

As for this clone: Other DNA sequences in this sample translate to the same CDR3. The chain links TRBV2 to TRBJ1-2; D unresolved. The ends were cut back, 3 bases at V and 4 bases at J, with 6 bases in the middle. Germline assignment: CDR1 SNHLY and CDR2 FYNNEI. This CDR3 region has 12 residues. CDR3 coding DNA: TGTGCCAGCAGTGAGGGCGTCTATGGCTACACCTTC. Residues: CASSEGVYGYTF.

As concerns this clone: Since a much larger clone is just one base distant, this may be a read error. J is TRBJ2-5 and V is TRBV7-6; D gene uncertain. Germline CDR1 SGHVS, CDR2 FNYEAQ. The CDR3 spans 11 residues. V lost 1 base and J 5 bases, leaving 2 bases between the germline ends. The CDR3 loop is CASSLVETQYF. CDR3 nucleotides: TGTGCCAGCAGCTTAGTTGAGACCCAGTACTTC. Based on the CDR3 plus reference TRBV7-6 and TRBJ2-5, the full variable domain is GAGVSQSPRYKVTKRGQDVALRCDPISGHVSLYWYRQALGQGPEFLTYFNYEAQQDKSGLPNDRFSAERPEGSISTLTIQRTEQRDSAMYRCASSLVETQYFGPGTRLLVL.

The chain carries TRBV19 and TRBJ2-1; 11 bases map to TRBD2. Germline values: CDR1 LNHDA, CDR2 SQIVND (reference sequence). There are 21 residues in the CDR3. V trimming: 0 bases; J trimming: 1 base; junction bases outside the gene matches: 14. CDR3 loop: CASSIDGYSGRAIGSYNEQFF. CDR3 bases: TGTGCCAGTAGTATAGATGGTTATAGCGGGAGGGCCATTGGATCCTACAATGAGCAGTTCTTC.

This chain connects TRBV2 to TRBJ1-5; possibly TRBD1 for D (5 bases). The V gene's germline CDR1 is SNHLY and CDR2 FYNNEI. The CDR3 contains 15 residues. The V and J ends lost 1 base and 5 bases respectively, with 12 bases between them. This chain's CDR3 is CASSEDRLGYQPQHF. The CDR3 coding sequence is TGTGCCAGCAGTGAAGACAGGCTGGGTTATCAGCCCCAGCATTTT.